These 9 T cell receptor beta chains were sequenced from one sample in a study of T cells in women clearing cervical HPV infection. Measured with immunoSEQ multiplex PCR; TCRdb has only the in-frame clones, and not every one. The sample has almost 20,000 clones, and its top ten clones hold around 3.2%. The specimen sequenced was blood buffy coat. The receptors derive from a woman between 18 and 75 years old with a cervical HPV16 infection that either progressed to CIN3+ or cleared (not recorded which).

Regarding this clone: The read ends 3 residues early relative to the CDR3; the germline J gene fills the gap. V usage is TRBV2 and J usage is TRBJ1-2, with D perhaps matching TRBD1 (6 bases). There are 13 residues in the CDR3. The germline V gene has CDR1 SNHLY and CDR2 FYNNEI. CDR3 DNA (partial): TGTGCCAGCAGTGAAGCAAGGACAGTGATC. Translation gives CASSEARTVI. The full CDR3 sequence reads CASSEARTVIYTF. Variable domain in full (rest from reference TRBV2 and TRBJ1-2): EPEVTQTPSHQVTQMGQEVILRCVPISNHLYFYWYRQILGQKVEFLVSFYNNEISEKSEIFDDQFSVERPDGSNFTLKIRSTKLEDSAMYFCASSEARTVIYTFGSGTRLTVV.

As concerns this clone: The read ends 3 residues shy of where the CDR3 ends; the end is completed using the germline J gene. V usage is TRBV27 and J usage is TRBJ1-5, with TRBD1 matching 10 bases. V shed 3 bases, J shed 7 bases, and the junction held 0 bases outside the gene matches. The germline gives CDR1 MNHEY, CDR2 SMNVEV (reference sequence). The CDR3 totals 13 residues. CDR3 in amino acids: CASSLGQGQPQHF. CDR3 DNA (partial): TGTGCCAGCAGTTTGGGACAGGGGCAGCCC.

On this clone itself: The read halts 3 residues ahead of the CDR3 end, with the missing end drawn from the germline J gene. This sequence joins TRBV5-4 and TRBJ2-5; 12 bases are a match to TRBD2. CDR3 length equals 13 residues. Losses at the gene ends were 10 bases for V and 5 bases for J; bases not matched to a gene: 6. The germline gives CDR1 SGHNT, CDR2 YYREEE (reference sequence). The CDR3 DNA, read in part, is TGTGCCGCGGGACTAGCGGGTTTTGAGACC. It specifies CAAGLAGFET. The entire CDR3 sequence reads CAAGLAGFETQYF.

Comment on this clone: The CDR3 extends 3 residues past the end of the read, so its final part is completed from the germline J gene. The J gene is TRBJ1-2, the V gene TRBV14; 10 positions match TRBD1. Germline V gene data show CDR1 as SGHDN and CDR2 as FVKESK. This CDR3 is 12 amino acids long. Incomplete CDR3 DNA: TGTGCCAGCAGCCCGGGACAGGGGACC. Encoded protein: CASSPGQGT. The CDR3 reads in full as CASSPGQGTYTF.

CDR3 bases read: TGTGCCAGCAGTGAAGGGACTAGCGGGGGAGAGACC. Its translation is CASSEGTSGGET. Given in full, the CDR3 is CASSEGTSGGETQYF. The gene calls are TRBV2 and TRBJ2-5, with 13 positions matching TRBD2. The missing CDR3 end, 3 residues past where the read stops, is filled in from the germline J gene. CDR3 length equals 15 residues. Trimming took 1 base from V and 4 from J; bases not matched to a gene: 0. Looked up from germline, CDR1 is SNHLY and CDR2 is FYNNEI.

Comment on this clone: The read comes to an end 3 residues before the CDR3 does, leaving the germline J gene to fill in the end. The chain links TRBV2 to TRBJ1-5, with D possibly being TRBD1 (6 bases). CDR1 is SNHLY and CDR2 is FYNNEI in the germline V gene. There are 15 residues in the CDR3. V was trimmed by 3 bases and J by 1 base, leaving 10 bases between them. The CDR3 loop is CASSESQGSNQPQHF. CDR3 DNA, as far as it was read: TGTGCCAGCAGTGAGTCCCAGGGGAGCAATCAGCCC.

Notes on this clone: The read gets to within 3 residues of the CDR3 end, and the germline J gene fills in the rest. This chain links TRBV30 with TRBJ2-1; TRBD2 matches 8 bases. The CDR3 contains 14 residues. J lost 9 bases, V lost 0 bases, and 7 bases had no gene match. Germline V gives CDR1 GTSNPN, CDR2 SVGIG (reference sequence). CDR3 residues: CAWSVNSGVTEQFF. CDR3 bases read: TGTGCCTGGAGTGTAAATAGCGGGGTAACTGAG.

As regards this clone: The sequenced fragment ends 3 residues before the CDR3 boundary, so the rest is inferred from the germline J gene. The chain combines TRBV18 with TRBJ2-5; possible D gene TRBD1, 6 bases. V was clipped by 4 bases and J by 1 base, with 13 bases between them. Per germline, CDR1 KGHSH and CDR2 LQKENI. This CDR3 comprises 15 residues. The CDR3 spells CASSLPGQGQETQYF. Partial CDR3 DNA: TGTGCCAGCTCACTGCCGGGACAAGGCCAAGAGACC. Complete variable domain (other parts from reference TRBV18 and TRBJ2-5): NAGVMQNPRHLVRRRGQEARLRCSPMKGHSHVYWYRQLPEEGLKFMVYLQKENIIDESGMPKERFSAEFPKEGPSILRIQQVVRGDSAAYFCASSLPGQGQETQYFGPGTRLLVL.

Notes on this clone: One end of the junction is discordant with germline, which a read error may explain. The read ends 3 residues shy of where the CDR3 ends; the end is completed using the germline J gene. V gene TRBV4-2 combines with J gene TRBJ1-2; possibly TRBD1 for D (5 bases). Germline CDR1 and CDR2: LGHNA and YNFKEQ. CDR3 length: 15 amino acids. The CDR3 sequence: CASSQAGGGNYGYTF. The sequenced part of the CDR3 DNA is TGCGCCAGCAGCCAAGCGGGGGGGGGAAACTATGGC.